This T cell receptor (beta chain) appears in the sequencing data of a study of cytomegalovirus exposure and HLA in healthy donors. Clones were sequenced by immunoSEQ multiplex PCR, and TCRdb holds only the in-frame ones, with some missing. Of tens of thousands of clones in the sample, 94% are singletons; the top ten hold more than 2.5%. The CDR3 is made up of 16 amino acids. Germline lookup yields CDR1 MNHEY and CDR2 SMNVEV (reference sequence). With 4 bases removed from V and 2 bases from J, the gap between germline ends came to 12 bases. The TCR originated in a woman aged 18-30 years in good health and CMV-seropositive. V and J are TRBV27 and TRBJ1-6; no definite D call. Sequences were obtained from PBMCs. The CDR3 sequence is CASSSPGSTYNSPLHF. The DNA for the CDR3 is TGTGCCAGCAGTTCCCCGGGTAGCACCTATAATTCACCCCTCCACTTT.